This passage covers 2 T cell receptor beta chains from one sample sequenced in a study of blood T cell repertoires in COVID-19. Produced via immunoSEQ multiplex PCR; TCRdb's table is partial and in-frame only. The sample carries a few hundred thousand clones, about nine tenths recorded once. The sample comprised peripheral blood. These receptors were collected from a man in his fifties or sixties who had recovered from COVID-19.

The chain couples TRBV30 to TRBJ1-6, with D possibly TRBD1 on 5 matching bases. CDR3 length: 15 amino acids. Germline V lookup: CDR1 GTSNPN, CDR2 SVGIG (reference sequence). V lost 0 bases and J 6 bases, leaving 12 bases between the germline ends. The CDR3 nucleotides are TGTGCCTGGAGTGTACGTCGGGGGATTAATTCACCCCTCCACTTT. Its protein product is CAWSVRRGINSPLHF.

The sample holds one count of this clone. The chain carries TRBV9 and TRBJ2-7, with D maybe TRBD2 (6 bases). Per germline, CDR1 SGDLS and CDR2 YYNGEE. The CDR3 runs to 15 residues. V was shortened by 0 bases and J by 1 base, with 11 bases between the two germline ends. CDR3 sequence: CASSVGVGGSYEQYF. In DNA, the CDR3 is TGTGCCAGCAGCGTAGGTGTCGGGGGTTCCTACGAGCAGTACTTC.